Presented here are 32 T cell receptor beta chains from one specimen sequenced in a study of cytomegalovirus exposure and HLA in healthy donors. This PCR relied on a set of 60 Vbeta primers and 13 Jbeta primers. Measured with immunoSEQ multiplex PCR; TCRdb has only the in-frame clones, and not every one. This table has fewer than 250,000 clones, around 80% appearing once. Source material: PBMCs. Receptor source: a man aged 40-50 years in good health and CMV-seropositive.

The gene calls are TRBV6-5 and TRBJ1-3; D gene unclear. V was cut by 2 bases and J by 0 bases, with 8 bases left in between. This CDR3 has 15 amino acids. CDR1 is MNHEY, CDR2 SVGAGI, per germline. The chain's CDR3 is CASSYRRASGNTIYF. The CDR3 DNA sequence: TGTGCCAGCAGTTACAGGAGGGCCTCTGGAAACACCATATATTTT.

The rearrangement joins TRBV10-3 to TRBJ2-7, with 7 positions matching TRBD2. Germline CDR1 ENHRY, CDR2 SYGVKD. V lost 3 bases, J lost 2 bases, and 1 base stayed unmatched. CDR3 length: 13 residues. CDR3 loop: CAISDGGAYEQYF. In nucleotides, the CDR3 is TGTGCCATCAGTGATGGGGGGGCCTACGAGCAGTACTTC.

This clone was counted only a few times. This chain connects TRBV7-9 to TRBJ1-1, with 7 bases matching TRBD1. The CDR3 runs to 15 residues. CDR1 is SEHNR, CDR2 FQNEAQ, per germline (reference sequence). V lost 5 bases and J lost 2; bases outside the gene matches: 8. The CDR3 loop is CASSPPTGVNTEAFF. DNA for the CDR3: TGTGCCAGCAGCCCCCCAACAGGGGTCAACACTGAAGCTTTCTTT.

This chain connects TRBV19 to TRBJ2-7, with 10 bases aligning to TRBD1. With V trimmed by 3 bases and J by 5 bases, 1 base remained unmatched. CDR1 LNHDA and CDR2 SQIVND come from the germline V gene (reference sequence). This CDR3 is 13 amino acids long. Written as DNA, the CDR3 is TGTGCCAGTAGTATGACAGGGGGCAACGAGCAGTACTTC. This codes for CASSMTGGNEQYF.

The CDR3 nucleotides are TGCGCCAGCAGCTTGGTATCTAGCTATGGCTACACCTTC. It codes for CASSLVSSYGYTF. The chain carries TRBV5-1 and TRBJ1-2; D not certain. This CDR3 has 13 residues. Trimming stripped 0 bases from V and 4 bases from J, with 7 bases between. Germline CDR1 is SGHRS and CDR2 is YFSETQ.

This rearrangement joins TRBV7-2 to TRBJ1-5; 9 nucleotides match TRBD1. J was trimmed by 5 bases and V by 5 bases; bases with no gene match: 4. This CDR3 comprises 14 residues. The germline V gene encodes CDR1 SGHTA and CDR2 FQGNSA. The CDR3 DNA reads as TGTGCCAGCAGCCTAAGGACAGGGGATCAGCCCCAGCATTTT. This codes for CASSLRTGDQPQHF.

The chain combines TRBV5-1 with TRBJ2-1, with TRBD2 identical over 7 bases. Germline values: CDR1 SGHRS, CDR2 YFSETQ. V was clipped by 0 bases and J by 4 bases; unmatched bases: 7. This CDR3 has 16 amino acids. CDR3 DNA sequence: TGCGCCAGCAGCTTGGAGCTAGCGGCCCTGTACAATGAGCAGTTCTTC. Residues: CASSLELAALYNEQFF.

The CDR3 DNA is TGTGCCAGCAGTACACCGGGACAGGGTAGGCGAGAGACCCAGTACTTC. Translated: CASSTPGQGRRETQYF. The V and J genes are TRBV28 and TRBJ2-5; 9 bases agree with TRBD1. With V trimmed by 5 bases and J by 4 bases, 11 bases remained unmatched. The CDR3 is 16 residues long. Looked up from germline, CDR1 is MDHEN and CDR2 is SYDVKM.

This chain connects TRBV30 to TRBJ1-2; D is uncertain. This CDR3 contains 15 residues. Germline V gives CDR1 GTSNPN, CDR2 SVGIG (reference sequence). V lost 1 base and J 8 bases, leaving 20 bases between the germline ends. The CDR3 nucleotides are TGTGCCTGGAGTGAGAAGGATCCGCTAGTGAAGGGCTACACCTTC. Translation gives CAWSEKDPLVKGYTF.

The chain combines TRBV25-1 with TRBJ2-2; weak D call: TRBD1 (5 bases). Trimming shortened V by 6 bases and J by 3 bases, and 14 bases separated the two germline ends. Germline loops: CDR1 MGHDK, CDR2 SYGVNS. The CDR3 loop spans 15 amino acids. The CDR3 coding sequence is TGTGCCAGCAGGGGCGTAGGGGTCCACACCGGGGAGCTGTTTTTT. Its translation is CASRGVGVHTGELFF.

This chain uses TRBV6-6 with TRBJ2-1, with D possibly being TRBD1 (6 bases). V dropped 5 bases and J dropped 4 bases, with 18 bases sitting between them. Germline CDR1 is MNHNY and CDR2 is SVGAGI (reference sequence). The CDR3 covers 16 residues. The CDR3 sequence: CASSRGTLESYNEQFF. The CDR3 nucleotides are TGTGCCAGCAGTAGGGGGACATTGGAATCGTACAATGAGCAGTTCTTC.

V and J are TRBV6-1 and TRBJ2-7, with D tentatively TRBD2 (6 bases). Germline V gene data show CDR1 as MNHNS and CDR2 as SASEGT. This CDR3 spans 16 amino acids. Trimming stripped 1 base from V and 2 bases from J, with 15 bases between. The CDR3 is CASSEGVAGNAYEQYF. The CDR3 bases are TGTGCCAGCAGTGAAGGGGTTGCGGGAAACGCCTACGAGCAGTACTTC.

This clone was recorded once. This chain links TRBV7-2 with TRBJ2-1, with TRBD2 matching over 12 bases. Looked up from germline, CDR1 is SGHTA and CDR2 is FQGNSA. The CDR3 totals 17 residues. Losses at the gene ends were 2 bases for V and 5 bases for J; bases not matched to a gene: 7. The CDR3 sequence is CASSLRASGRADNEQFF. The DNA for the CDR3 is TGTGCCAGCAGCTTAAGGGCTAGCGGGAGGGCCGACAATGAGCAGTTCTTC.

V usage is TRBV5-4 and J usage is TRBJ2-2, with D unresolved. V lost 2 bases to trimming and J lost 0 bases, with 8 bases between them. The length of the CDR3 is 15 residues. Germline V lookup: CDR1 SGHNT, CDR2 YYREEE (reference sequence). The CDR3 DNA follows: TGTGCCAGCAGCTTCCAGACTCCGAACACCGGGGAGCTGTTTTTT. It specifies CASSFQTPNTGELFF.

The genes are TRBV7-2 and TRBJ2-1; the match to TRBD2 covers 11 bases. V lost 5 bases to trimming and J lost 5 bases; unmatched junction nucleotides: 8. Germline-derived CDR1 and CDR2 are SGHTA and FQGNSA. The CDR3 runs 16 residues. The CDR3 sequence is CASSLRLAGRNNEQFF. Here the CDR3 DNA reads TGTGCCAGCAGCCTCAGACTAGCGGGAAGGAACAATGAGCAGTTCTTC.

DNA for the CDR3: TGCGCCAGCAGCTTAGACTGGTCTCCGAAACCATACAATGAGCAGTTCTTC. Translated, it gives CASSLDWSPKPYNEQFF. This chain joins TRBV5-1 and TRBJ2-1; D gene unclear. There are 17 residues in the CDR3. Germline values: CDR1 SGHRS, CDR2 YFSETQ. V dropped 2 bases and J dropped 4 bases, with 19 bases sitting between them.

This chain uses TRBV10-3 with TRBJ2-7, with 7 bases that match TRBD1. CDR3 size: 12 residues. V was pared by 11 bases and J by 5 bases, with 9 bases of the junction left unmatched. The germline CDR1 and CDR2 sequences are ENHRY and SYGVKD. CDR3 protein: CAVGTALDEQYF. The CDR3 bases are TGTGCCGTTGGGACAGCTTTAGACGAGCAGTACTTC.

The chain recombines TRBV14 with TRBJ1-4; no definite D call. CDR3 length equals 16 residues. V was shortened by 4 bases and J by 0 bases, with 12 bases between the two germline ends. The germline CDR1 and CDR2 sequences are SGHDN and FVKESK. The CDR3 is CASSPPRRSTNEKLFF. CDR3 coding DNA: TGTGCCAGCAGCCCCCCGCGCCGATCAACTAATGAAAAACTGTTTTTT.

In the case of this clone: The junction does not match germline at one end; this may be a read error. The V and J genes are TRBV10-3 and TRBJ2-6; TRBD1 might be the D (5 bases). CDR3 length: 13 residues. Germline V gene lookup returns CDR1 ENHRY and CDR2 SYGVKD. CDR3 residues: CAILEPGANGLTF. CDR3 coding DNA: TGTGCCATCTTGGAGCCTGGGGCCAACGGCCTGACTTTC.

V and J are TRBV5-1 and TRBJ2-5, with D perhaps TRBD2 (5 bases). The V end lost 1 base, the J end lost 5 bases, and 12 bases lay between the germline ends. In germline, CDR1 is SGHRS, CDR2 YFSETQ. The CDR3 extends over 14 amino acids. The CDR3 region has the DNA TGCGCCAGCAGCTTGCTTAGCGCTGAGGAGACCCAGTACTTC. Its translation is CASSLLSAEETQYF.

The V and J genes are TRBV5-4 and TRBJ2-5; 7 nucleotides match TRBD2. Germline lookup yields CDR1 SGHNT and CDR2 YYREEE (reference sequence). J was trimmed by 5 bases and V by 0 bases; bases with no gene match: 13. The CDR3 length is 17 residues. The CDR3 DNA sequence: TGTGCCAGCAGCTTGGTTAGCGGGCTGGGAGGTGGGGAGACCCAGTACTTC. This codes for CASSLVSGLGGGETQYF.

The rearrangement links TRBV5-4 to TRBJ2-1; 8 nucleotides align to TRBD2. The germline V gene encodes CDR1 SGHNT and CDR2 YYREEE (reference sequence). This CDR3 is built from 15 residues. V lost 0 bases and J lost 7; bases outside the gene matches: 6. The CDR3 sequence: CASSLAGRAFNEQFF. DNA of the CDR3: TGTGCCAGCAGCTTGGCCGGGAGGGCCTTTAATGAGCAGTTCTTC.

The genes are TRBV28 and TRBJ2-7; maybe TRBD1 (6 bases). V lost 4 bases and J lost 0, with 16 bases in between. CDR1 MDHEN and CDR2 SYDVKM come from the germline V gene. CDR3 size: 16 residues. The CDR3 reads CASSSLGAASSYEQYF. CDR3 nucleotides: TGTGCCAGCAGTTCCCTGGGGGCGGCGAGCTCCTACGAGCAGTACTTC. The entire variable domain, with the rest obtained from reference TRBV28 and TRBJ2-7, is as follows: DVKVTQSSRYLVKRTGEKVFLECVQDMDHENMFWYRQDPGLGLRLIYFSYDVKMKEKGDIPEGYSVSREKKERFSLILESASTNQTSMYLCASSSLGAASSYEQYFGPGTRLTVT.

The chain uses TRBV19 and TRBJ1-5; D remains unclear. This CDR3 has 16 residues. The germline CDR1 and CDR2 sequences are LNHDA and SQIVND (reference sequence). The V gene lost 3 bases and the J gene lost 0 bases, with 12 bases spanning the gap. CDR3 protein: CASSISAGDSNQPQHF. The CDR3, as DNA: TGTGCCAGTAGTATTTCGGCCGGGGATAGCAATCAGCCCCAGCATTTT.

CDR3 residues: CASSFSLSTEAFF. Written as DNA, the CDR3 is TGTGCCAGCAGTTTTTCCCTGAGTACTGAAGCTTTCTTT. This chain joins TRBV27 and TRBJ1-1, with unresolved D. The CDR3 is 13 amino acids. Trimming removed 3 bases from V and 5 bases from J, with 10 bases in between. Germline CDR1 reads MNHEY; CDR2 reads SMNVEV (reference sequence).

The genes are TRBV30 and TRBJ1-5, with D hard to call. The V end lost 3 bases, the J end lost 2 bases, and 8 bases lay between the germline ends. CDR3 length: 13 amino acids. Per the germline V gene, CDR1 is GTSNPN and CDR2 is SVGIG (reference sequence). The CDR3 DNA follows: TGTGCCTGGAGCGTTCGGGGCAATCAGCCCCAGCATTTT. Its protein is CAWSVRGNQPQHF. The whole variable domain, filled in from reference TRBV30 and TRBJ1-5, reads SQTIHQWPATLVQPVGSPLSLECTVEGTSNPNLYWYRQAAGRGLQLLFYSVGIGQISSEVPQNLSASRPQDRQFILSSKKLLLSDSGFYLCAWSVRGNQPQHFGDGTRLSIL.

About this clone itself: An end of the junction differs from the germline gene, which may be a read error. The genes are TRBV5-1 and TRBJ2-6, with TRBD1 as a possible D gene (5 bases). The germline V gene encodes CDR1 SGHRS and CDR2 YFSETQ. The CDR3 sequence is 14 residues long. CDR3 protein: CASSDPSGANGLTF. The CDR3 DNA reads as TGCGCCAGCTCCGACCCCTCTGGGGCCAACGGCCTGACTTTC.

This chain connects TRBV7-8 to TRBJ2-7; 7 nucleotides match TRBD2. J lost 2 bases, V lost 1 base, and 2 bases had no gene match. This CDR3 region has 14 residues. CDR1 and CDR2 from the germline V gene are SGHVS and FQNEAQ. CDR3 protein: CASSLEGTTYEQYF. Here the CDR3 DNA reads TGTGCCAGCAGCTTAGAGGGGACTACCTACGAGCAGTACTTC.

This chain links TRBV5-5 with TRBJ1-1; D is possibly TRBD1 (6 bases). The CDR3 has 13 residues. CDR1 is SGHKS and CDR2 is YYEKEE in the germline V gene (reference sequence). Trimming pared 7 bases from V and 1 base from J, leaving 11 bases between. The CDR3 nucleotides are TGTGCCAGCTGCCAGGGGCCGAACACTGAAGCTTTCTTT. Translated, it gives CASCQGPNTEAFF. Full variable domain (missing parts from reference TRBV5-5 and TRBJ1-1): DAGVTQSPTHLIKTRGQQVTLRCSPISGHKSVSWYQQVLGQGPQFIFQYYEKEERGRGNFPDRFSARQFPNYSSELNVNALLLGDSALYLCASCQGPNTEAFFGQGTRLTVV.

V is TRBV5-6 and J is TRBJ1-3, with 7 bases matching TRBD1. Per the germline V gene, CDR1 is SGHDT and CDR2 is YYEEEE. The CDR3 sequence is 15 residues long. The J segment lost 7 bases and the V segment lost 3 bases, leaving 10 bases of the junction unmatched. The CDR3 DNA follows: TGTGCCAGCAGCTACAGGGGTTGCCTAAGGAACACCATATATTTT. Amino acids: CASSYRGCLRNTIYF.

This clone was seen a single time. The chain links TRBV5-8 to TRBJ2-7; D is unresolved. The V and J ends lost 1 base and 4 bases respectively, with 9 bases between them. The CDR3 is 13 residues long. The germline gives CDR1 SGHTS, CDR2 YDEGEE. CDR3 sequence reads: CASSLQDGYEQYF. The CDR3 DNA is TGTGCCAGCAGCTTGCAAGACGGGTACGAGCAGTACTTC.

The V gene is TRBV28, the J gene TRBJ2-6, with D unclear. CDR3 length: 16 amino acids. Trimming shortened V by 4 bases and J by 2 bases, and 12 bases separated the two germline ends. CDR1 and CDR2 (germline): MDHEN, SYDVKM. CDR3 sequence: CASSSPNLAGANVLTF. The DNA of the CDR3 is TGTGCCAGCAGTTCCCCCAACTTGGCTGGGGCCAACGTCCTGACTTTC. The full variable domain, rest sourced from reference TRBV28 and TRBJ2-6, is DVKVTQSSRYLVKRTGEKVFLECVQDMDHENMFWYRQDPGLGLRLIYFSYDVKMKEKGDIPEGYSVSREKKERFSLILESASTNQTSMYLCASSSPNLAGANVLTFGAGSRLTVL.